This T cell receptor beta chain was sequenced in a study of T cell clonality in common variable immunodeficiency. Study outcomes and limitations: In common variable immunodeficiency, TCR beta chains reportedly carried fewer deletions and N-nucleotide insertions.

Germline loops: CDR1 SGHRS, CDR2 YFSETQ. The CDR3 totals 15 residues. V dropped 0 bases and J dropped 5; count of bases not matched to a gene: 3. Here immunoSEQ multiplex PCR was the method, and the copy in TCRdb shows in-frame clones only, minus some. The sample is made up of tens of thousands of clones, none counted only once. This clone was found many times. Its cognate antigen is unknown. The sequence runs out 3 residues before the end of the CDR3; the remainder is reconstructed from the germline J gene. This sequence was found in a human donor with common variable immunodeficiency. Specimen: peripheral blood mononuclear cells. J is TRBJ1-4 and V is TRBV5-1; TRBD1 matches at 8 bases. CDR3 DNA, as far as it was read: TGCGCCAGCAGCTTGGGGGACAGGACCAATGAAAAA. Translating gives CASSLGDRTNEK. In full, the CDR3 reads CASSLGDRTNEKLFF.